The clone carrying this T cell receptor (beta chain) was counted only a few times. TCRdb re-analysed the RT-PCR reads in MiXCR, keeping a single row per CDR3 protein. The sample lists 200,000 to 250,000 distinct CDR3 sequences; 14% were seen once. The germline gives CDR1 SGHRS, CDR2 YFSETQ. The CDR3 has 12 amino acids. Trimming left V 3 bases short and J 7 bases short, with 11 bases between. This record belongs to a study of patients and donors after allogeneic stem cell transplantation. This rearrangement joins TRBV5-1 to TRBJ2-7; D is possibly TRBD1 or TRBD2 (6 bases each). The source of this sequence is a human donor who was either an allogeneic HSCT recipient or a stem cell or donor lymphocyte infusion donor (not recorded which). It is not recorded whose cells these are; they may come from a transplant donor. The source material was blood, either unsorted or a sorted T cell fraction (not recorded which). As DNA, the CDR3 is TGCGCCAGCAGCTCCACAGGGAGGGAGCAGTACTTC. Amino acid sequence: CASSSTGREQYF.